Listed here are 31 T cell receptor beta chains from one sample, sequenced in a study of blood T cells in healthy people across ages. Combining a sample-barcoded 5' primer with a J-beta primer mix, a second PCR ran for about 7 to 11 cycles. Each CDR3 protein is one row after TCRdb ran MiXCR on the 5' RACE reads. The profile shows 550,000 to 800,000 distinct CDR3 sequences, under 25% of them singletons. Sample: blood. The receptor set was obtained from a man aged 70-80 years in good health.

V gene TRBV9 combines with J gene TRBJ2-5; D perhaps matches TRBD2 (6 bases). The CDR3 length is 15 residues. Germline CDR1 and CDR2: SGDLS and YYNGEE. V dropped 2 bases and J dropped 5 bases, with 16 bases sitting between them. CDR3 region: CASSVDGGAGETQYF. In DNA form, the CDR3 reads TGTGCCAGCAGCGTCGATGGAGGGGCCGGTGAGACCCAGTACTTC.

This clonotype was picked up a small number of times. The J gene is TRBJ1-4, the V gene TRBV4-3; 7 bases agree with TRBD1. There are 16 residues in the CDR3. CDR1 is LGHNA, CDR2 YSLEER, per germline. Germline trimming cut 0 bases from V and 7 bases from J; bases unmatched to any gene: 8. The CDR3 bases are TGCGCCAGCAGCCAAGATGGAGGGGGCCGGAGTGAAAAACTGTTTTTT. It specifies CASSQDGGGRSEKLFF.

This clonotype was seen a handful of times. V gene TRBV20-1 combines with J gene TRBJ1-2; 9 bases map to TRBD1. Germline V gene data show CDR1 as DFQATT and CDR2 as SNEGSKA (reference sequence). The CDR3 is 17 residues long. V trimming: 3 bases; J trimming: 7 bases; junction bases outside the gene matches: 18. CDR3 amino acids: CSASGGVSVGQGGGYTF. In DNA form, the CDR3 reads TGCAGTGCTAGTGGTGGGGTCTCGGTGGGACAGGGCGGTGGCTACACCTTC.

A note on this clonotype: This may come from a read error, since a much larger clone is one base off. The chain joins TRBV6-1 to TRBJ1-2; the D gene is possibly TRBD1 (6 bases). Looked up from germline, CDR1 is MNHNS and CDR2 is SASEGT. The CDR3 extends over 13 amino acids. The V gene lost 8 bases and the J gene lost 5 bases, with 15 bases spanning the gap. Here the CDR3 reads CASLARGTYGYTF. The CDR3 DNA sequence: TGTGCCAGCCTCGCACGGGGGACATATGGCTACACCTTC.

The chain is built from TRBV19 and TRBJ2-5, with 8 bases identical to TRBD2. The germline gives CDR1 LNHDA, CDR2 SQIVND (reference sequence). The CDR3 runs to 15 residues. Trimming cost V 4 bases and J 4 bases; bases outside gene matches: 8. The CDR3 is CASSRSGSGIETQYF. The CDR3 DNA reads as TGTGCCAGTAGTAGGAGCGGGAGTGGGATAGAGACCCAGTACTTC.

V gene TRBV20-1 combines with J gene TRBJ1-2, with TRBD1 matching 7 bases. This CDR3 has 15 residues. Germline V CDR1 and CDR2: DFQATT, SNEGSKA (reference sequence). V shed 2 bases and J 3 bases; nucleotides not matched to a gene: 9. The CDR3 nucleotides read TGCAGTGCTAGAAGTACAGGGGTTGGGGACTATGGCTACACCTTC. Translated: CSARSTGVGDYGYTF.

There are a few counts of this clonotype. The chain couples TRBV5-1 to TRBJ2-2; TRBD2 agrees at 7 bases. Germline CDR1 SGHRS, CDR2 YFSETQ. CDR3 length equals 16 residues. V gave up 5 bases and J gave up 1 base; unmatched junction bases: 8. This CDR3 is CASRFWASGNTGELFF. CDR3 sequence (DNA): TGCGCCAGCAGGTTTTGGGCTAGCGGGAACACCGGGGAGCTGTTTTTT.

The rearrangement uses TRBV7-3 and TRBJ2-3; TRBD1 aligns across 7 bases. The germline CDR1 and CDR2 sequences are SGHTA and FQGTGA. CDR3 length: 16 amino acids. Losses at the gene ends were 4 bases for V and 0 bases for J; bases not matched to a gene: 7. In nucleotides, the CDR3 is TGTGCCAGCAGCTCCTACGGGACAGCAAGCACAGATACGCAGTATTTT. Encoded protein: CASSSYGTASTDTQYF.

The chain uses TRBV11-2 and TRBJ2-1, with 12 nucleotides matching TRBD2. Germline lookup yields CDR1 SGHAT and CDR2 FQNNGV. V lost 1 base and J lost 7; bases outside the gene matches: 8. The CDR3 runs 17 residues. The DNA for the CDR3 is TGTGCCAGCAGCTTAGTTCACCTAGCGGGAGGGTGGAATGAGCAGTTCTTC. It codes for CASSLVHLAGGWNEQFF.

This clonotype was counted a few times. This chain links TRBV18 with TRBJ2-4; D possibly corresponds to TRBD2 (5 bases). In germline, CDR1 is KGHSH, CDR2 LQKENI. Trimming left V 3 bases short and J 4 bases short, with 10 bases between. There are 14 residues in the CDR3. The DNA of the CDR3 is TGTGCCAGCTCACCTCCGGAGGCTAAAAACATTCAGTACTTC. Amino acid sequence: CASSPPEAKNIQYF. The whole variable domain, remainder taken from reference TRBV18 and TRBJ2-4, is NAGVMQNPRHLVRRRGQEARLRCSPMKGHSHVYWYRQLPEEGLKFMVYLQKENIIDESGMPKERFSAEFPKEGPSILRIQQVVRGDSAAYFCASSPPEAKNIQYFGAGTRLSVL.

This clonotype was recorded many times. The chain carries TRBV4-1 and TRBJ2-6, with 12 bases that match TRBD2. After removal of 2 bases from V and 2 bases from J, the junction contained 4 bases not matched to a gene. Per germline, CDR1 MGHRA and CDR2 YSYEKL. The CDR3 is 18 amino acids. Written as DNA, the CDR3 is TGCGCCAGCAGCCAACAACTAGCGGGAGGAACTGGGGCCAACGTCCTGACTTTC. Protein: CASSQQLAGGTGANVLTF.

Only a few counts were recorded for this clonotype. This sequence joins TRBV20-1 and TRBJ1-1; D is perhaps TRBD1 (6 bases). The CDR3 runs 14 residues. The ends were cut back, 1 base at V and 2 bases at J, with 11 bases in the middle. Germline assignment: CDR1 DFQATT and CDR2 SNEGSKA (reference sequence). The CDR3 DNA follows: TGCAGTGCTAGAGCCGGGACAAGAAACACTGAAGCTTTCTTT. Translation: CSARAGTRNTEAFF.

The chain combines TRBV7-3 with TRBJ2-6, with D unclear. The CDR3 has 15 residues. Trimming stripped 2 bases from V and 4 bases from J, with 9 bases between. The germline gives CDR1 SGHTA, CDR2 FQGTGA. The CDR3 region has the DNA TGTGCCAGCAGCTTATTTGCAGCCGGGGCCAACGTCCTGACTTTC. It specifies CASSLFAAGANVLTF.

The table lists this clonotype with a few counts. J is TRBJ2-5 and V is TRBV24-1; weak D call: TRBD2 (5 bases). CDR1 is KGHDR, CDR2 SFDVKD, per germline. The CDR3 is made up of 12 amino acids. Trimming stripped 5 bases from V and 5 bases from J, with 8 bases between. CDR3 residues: CATSGGQETQYF. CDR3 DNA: TGTGCCACCAGTGGAGGGCAGGAGACCCAGTACTTC.

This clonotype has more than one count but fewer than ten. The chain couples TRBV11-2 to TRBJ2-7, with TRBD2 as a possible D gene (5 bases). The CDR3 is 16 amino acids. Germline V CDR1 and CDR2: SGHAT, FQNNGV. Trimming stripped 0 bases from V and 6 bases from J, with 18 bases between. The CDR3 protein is CASSLDEEAAFREQYF. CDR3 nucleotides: TGTGCCAGCAGCTTAGACGAGGAGGCCGCCTTCCGCGAGCAGTACTTC.

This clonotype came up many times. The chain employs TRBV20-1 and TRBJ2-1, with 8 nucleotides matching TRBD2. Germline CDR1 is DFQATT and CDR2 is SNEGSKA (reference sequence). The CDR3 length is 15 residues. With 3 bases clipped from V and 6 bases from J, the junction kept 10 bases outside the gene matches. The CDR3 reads CSASGLGLGGNEQFF. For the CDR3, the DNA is TGCAGTGCTAGCGGTCTGGGACTAGGAGGCAATGAGCAGTTCTTC.

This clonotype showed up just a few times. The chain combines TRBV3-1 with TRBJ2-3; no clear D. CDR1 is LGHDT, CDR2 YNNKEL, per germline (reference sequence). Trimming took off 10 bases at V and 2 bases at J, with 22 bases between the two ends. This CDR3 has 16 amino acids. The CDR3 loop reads CAIKNHFGRLTDTQYF. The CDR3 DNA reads TGTGCCATCAAAAATCACTTTGGGCGGCTCACAGATACGCAGTATTTT.

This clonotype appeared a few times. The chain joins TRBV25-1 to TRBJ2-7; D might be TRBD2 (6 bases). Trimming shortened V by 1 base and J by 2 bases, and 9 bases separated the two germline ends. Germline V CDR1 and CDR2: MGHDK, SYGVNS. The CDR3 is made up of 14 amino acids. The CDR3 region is CASSEWGDAYEQYF. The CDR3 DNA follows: TGTGCCAGCAGTGAATGGGGGGACGCCTACGAGCAGTACTTC.

CDR3 loop: CAIKRGLTTNEKLFF. The CDR3 DNA is TGTGCCATCAAGAGGGGGCTTACAACTAATGAAAAACTGTTTTTT. This chain joins TRBV10-3 and TRBJ1-4, with 7 bases fitting TRBD1. The germline CDR1 and CDR2 sequences are ENHRY and SYGVKD. The CDR3 covers 15 residues. V lost 7 bases, J lost 0 bases, and 5 bases stayed unmatched.

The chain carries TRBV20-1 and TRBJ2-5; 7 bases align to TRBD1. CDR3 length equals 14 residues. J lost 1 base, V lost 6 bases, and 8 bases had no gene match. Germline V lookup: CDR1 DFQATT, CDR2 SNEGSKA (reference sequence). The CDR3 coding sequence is TGCAGTGCAAAATCTTGGACAGGCCAAGAGACCCAGTACTTC. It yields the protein CSAKSWTGQETQYF.

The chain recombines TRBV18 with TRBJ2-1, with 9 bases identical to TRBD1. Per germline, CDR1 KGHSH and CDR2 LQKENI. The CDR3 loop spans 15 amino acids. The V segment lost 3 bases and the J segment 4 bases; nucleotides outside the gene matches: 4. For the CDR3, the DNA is TGTGCCAGCTCACCGGGACAGGGAATGTACAATGAGCAGTTCTTC. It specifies CASSPGQGMYNEQFF.

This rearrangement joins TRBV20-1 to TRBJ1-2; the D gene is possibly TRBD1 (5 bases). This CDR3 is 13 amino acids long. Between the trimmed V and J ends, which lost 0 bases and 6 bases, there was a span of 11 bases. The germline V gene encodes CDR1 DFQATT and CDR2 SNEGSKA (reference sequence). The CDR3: CSARDQAGNGYTF. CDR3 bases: TGCAGTGCTAGAGATCAGGCAGGGAATGGCTACACCTTC.

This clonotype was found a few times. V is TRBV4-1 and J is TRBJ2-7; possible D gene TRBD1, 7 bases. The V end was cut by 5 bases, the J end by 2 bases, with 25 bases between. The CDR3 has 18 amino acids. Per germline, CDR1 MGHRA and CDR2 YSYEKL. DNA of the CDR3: TGCGCCAGCAGCAAGTTCCTGCCGGCGGGGACAGCTCCCTACGAGCAGTACTTC. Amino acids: CASSKFLPAGTAPYEQYF.

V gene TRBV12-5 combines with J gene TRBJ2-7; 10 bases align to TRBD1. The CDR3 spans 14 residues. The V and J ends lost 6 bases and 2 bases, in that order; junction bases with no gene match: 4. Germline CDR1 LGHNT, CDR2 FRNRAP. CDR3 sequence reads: CASGTGTGAYEQYF. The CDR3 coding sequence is TGTGCTAGTGGCACCGGGACAGGGGCCTACGAGCAGTACTTC.

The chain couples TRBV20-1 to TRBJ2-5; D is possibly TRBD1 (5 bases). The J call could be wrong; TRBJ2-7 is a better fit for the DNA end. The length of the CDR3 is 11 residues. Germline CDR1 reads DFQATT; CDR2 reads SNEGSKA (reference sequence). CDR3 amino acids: CSAETAYEQYF. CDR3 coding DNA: TGCAGTGCGGAGACAGCGTACGAGCAGTACTTC.

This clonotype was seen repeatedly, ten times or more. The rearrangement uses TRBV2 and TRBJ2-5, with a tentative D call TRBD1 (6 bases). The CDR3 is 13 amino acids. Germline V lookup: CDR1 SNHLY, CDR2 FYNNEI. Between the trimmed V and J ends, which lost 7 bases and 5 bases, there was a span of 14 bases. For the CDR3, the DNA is TGTGCCAGCAACAGGGACAAATCGGAGACCCAGTACTTC. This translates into CASNRDKSETQYF.

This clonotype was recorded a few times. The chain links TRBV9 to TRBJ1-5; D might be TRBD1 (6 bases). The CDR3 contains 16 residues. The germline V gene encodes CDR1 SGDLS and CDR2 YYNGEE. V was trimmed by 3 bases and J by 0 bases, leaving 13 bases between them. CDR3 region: CASSAGQPDSNQPQHF. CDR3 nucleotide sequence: TGTGCCAGCAGCGCAGGACAGCCTGATAGCAATCAGCCCCAGCATTTT.

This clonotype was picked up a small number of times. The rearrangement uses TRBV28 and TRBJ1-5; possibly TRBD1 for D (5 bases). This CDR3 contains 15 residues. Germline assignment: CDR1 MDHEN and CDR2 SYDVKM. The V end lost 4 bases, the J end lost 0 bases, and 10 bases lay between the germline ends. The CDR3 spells CASSSGSYSNQPQHF. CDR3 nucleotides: TGTGCCAGCAGTTCAGGGAGTTATAGCAATCAGCCCCAGCATTTT.

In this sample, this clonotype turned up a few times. CDR3: CASSQAAEQYF. In DNA form, the CDR3 reads TGTGCCAGCAGCCAGGCCGCGGAGCAGTACTTC. V usage is TRBV3-1 and J usage is TRBJ2-7, with D uncertain. V shed 3 bases and J shed 7 bases, with 7 bases lying between them. The CDR3 runs to 11 residues. Looked up from germline, CDR1 is LGHDT and CDR2 is YNNKEL (reference sequence).

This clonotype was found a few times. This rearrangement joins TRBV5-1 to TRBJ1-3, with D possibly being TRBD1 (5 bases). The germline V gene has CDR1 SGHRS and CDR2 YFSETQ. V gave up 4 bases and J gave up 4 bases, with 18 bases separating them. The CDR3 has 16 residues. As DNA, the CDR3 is TGCGCCAGCAGCCTAACATCGACAGTCGCGGGAAACACCATATATTTT. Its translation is CASSLTSTVAGNTIYF. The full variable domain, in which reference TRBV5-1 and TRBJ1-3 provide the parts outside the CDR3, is KAGVTQTPRYLIKTRGQQVTLSCSPISGHRSVSWYQQTPGQGLQFLFEYFSETQRNKGNFPGRFSGRQFSNSRSEMNVSTLELGDSALYLCASSLTSTVAGNTIYFGEGSWLTVV.

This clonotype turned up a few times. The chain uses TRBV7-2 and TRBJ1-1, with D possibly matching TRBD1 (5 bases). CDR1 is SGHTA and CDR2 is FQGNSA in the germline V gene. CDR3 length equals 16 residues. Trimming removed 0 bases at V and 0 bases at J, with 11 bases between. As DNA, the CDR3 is TGTGCCAGCAGCTTAGCGGGGCCATCAGTGAACACTGAAGCTTTCTTT. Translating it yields CASSLAGPSVNTEAFF.